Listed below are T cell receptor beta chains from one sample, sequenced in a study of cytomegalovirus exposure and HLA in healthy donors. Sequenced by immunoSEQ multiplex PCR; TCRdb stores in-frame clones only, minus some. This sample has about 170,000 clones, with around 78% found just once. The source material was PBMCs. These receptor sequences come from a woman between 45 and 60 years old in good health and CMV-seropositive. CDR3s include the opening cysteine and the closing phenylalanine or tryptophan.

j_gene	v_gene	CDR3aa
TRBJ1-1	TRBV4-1	CASSQDNRATEAFF
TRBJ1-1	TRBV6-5	CASSQDRASLAFF
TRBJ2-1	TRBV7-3	CASSSGFSSYNEQFF
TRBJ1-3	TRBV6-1	CASSDPLRSGNTIYF
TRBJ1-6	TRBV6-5	CASSYSQGGNSPLHF
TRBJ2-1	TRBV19	CASSIGGADYRYNEQFF
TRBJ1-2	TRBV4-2	CASSQPGWTGGDSGYGYTF
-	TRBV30	CAWSPRTTGALSYEQYF
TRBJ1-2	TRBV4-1	CASSQAGTGNGYTF
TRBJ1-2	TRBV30	CAWSDRDGYTF
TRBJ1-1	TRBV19	CASRWDRDKNTEAFF
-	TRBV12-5	CASRRQGSYEQYF
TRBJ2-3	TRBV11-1	CASSSQLAGETDTQYF
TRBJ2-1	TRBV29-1	CSVHVRTGVYNEQFF
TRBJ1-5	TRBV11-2	CASSLGQGGNQPQHF
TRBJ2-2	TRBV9	CASSAPTSRPFNTGELFF
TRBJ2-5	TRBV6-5	CASRRGTAQETQYF
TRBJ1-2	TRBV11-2	CASSLFGGANYGYTF
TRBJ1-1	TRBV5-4	CASSLGAGRTEAFF
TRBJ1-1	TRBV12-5	CASGLLTGGEAFF
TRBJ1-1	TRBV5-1	CASSPGLTEAFF
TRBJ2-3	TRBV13	CASSFGLAGSTDTQYF
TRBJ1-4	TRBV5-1	CASSQTPSGDEKLFF
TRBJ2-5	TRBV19	CASSPGGAGGQETQYF
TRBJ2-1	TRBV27	CASSLFPVTGGNEQFF
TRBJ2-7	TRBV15	CATSRGARVSSYEQYF
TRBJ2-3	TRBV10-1	CASSGVLGGPTDTQYF
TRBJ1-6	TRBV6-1	CASSELGGGSNSPLHF
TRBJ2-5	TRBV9	CASSEWGLRETQYF
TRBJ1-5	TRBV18	CASSPRRDNQPQHF
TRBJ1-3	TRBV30	CAWSVPLSSGNTIYF
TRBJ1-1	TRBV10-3	CAISGTGLVNTEAFF
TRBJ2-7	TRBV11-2	CASSTRQDEQYF
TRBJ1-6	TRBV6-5	CASSYANSPLHF
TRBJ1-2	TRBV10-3	CAISESTGEVVRYGYTF
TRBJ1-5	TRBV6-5	CASSYSGQSNQPQHF
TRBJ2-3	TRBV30	CAWSVGAGGITDTQYF
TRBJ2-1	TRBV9	CASSVVGRSGAYNEQFF
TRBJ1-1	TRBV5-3	CAGSTGKNTEAFF
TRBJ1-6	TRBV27	CASRQTGFASPLHF
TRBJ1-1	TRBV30	CAWNLQGARTEAFF
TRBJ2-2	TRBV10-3	CAISPGTGGAGELFF